This is a list of T cell receptor beta chains from one sample in a study of shared clonotypes between healthy human individuals. The assay was immunoSEQ multiplex PCR, and TCRdb's table has in-frame clones only and misses some. Among roughly 2,500,000 clones listed, 93% were seen once. Sequencing used naive CD4+ T cells from PBMCs. The receptors shown here come from a man aged 18 to 29 in good health. Some clones in this sample may be carry-over from other donors' samples. CDR3s include the opening cysteine and the closing phenylalanine or tryptophan. The D gene is left open where the match is weak.

v_gene	d_gene	j_gene	CDR3aa
TRBV5-6	NA	TRBJ1-1	CASSLAWGTEAFF
TRBV27	NA	TRBJ2-7	CARVPYEQYF
TRBV5-1	TRBD1	TRBJ2-7	CASSLPGQGTEQYF
TRBV28	TRBD2	TRBJ2-1	CASSTGGISEQFF
TRBV7-9	NA	TRBJ2-7	CASSLTSGTPYEQYF
TRBV7-9	NA	TRBJ2-7	CASSLKLGVGSYEQYF
TRBV25-1	NA	TRBJ1-4	CASSELMGDDEKLFF
TRBV10-1	TRBD2	TRBJ2-5	CASSSGIMETQYF
TRBV6-1	TRBD1	TRBJ1-3	CASKNRGGNTIYF
TRBV11-3	TRBD2	TRBJ2-3	CASSLGLAGGETQYF
TRBV19	TRBD1	TRBJ2-7	CASTLTGGTPYEQYF
TRBV28	TRBD1	TRBJ1-5	CASSSSGQGVRNQPQHF
TRBV7-9	NA	TRBJ2-7	CASSSRQGSLEQYF
TRBV5-1	TRBD2	TRBJ2-3	CASKLAGGPDTQYF
TRBV5-4	TRBD2	TRBJ2-3	CASSLDSSGSTDTQYF
TRBV29-1	NA	TRBJ1-1	CSALVREATEAFF
TRBV27	NA	TRBJ2-5	CASATKGAQYF
TRBV6-5	NA	TRBJ1-1	CASRTRSEAFF
TRBV10-3	NA	TRBJ2-7	CAITAYGADAEQYF
TRBV10-2	NA	TRBJ2-3	CASGASSSTDTQYF
TRBV2	NA	TRBJ2-7	CASDKPSSYYEQYF
TRBV28	TRBD1	TRBJ1-2	CASSSQGQGTPYGYTF
TRBV5-1	TRBD2	TRBJ2-2	CASSAGTSGRTNTGELFF
TRBV30	NA	TRBJ2-7	CAWSAMYGREQYF
TRBV7-2	NA	TRBJ2-1	CASSLVGTLQFF
TRBV28	TRBD2	TRBJ2-3	CASSTSIAGGTDTQYF
TRBV5-1	NA	TRBJ1-2	CASSQQAGLNYGYTF
TRBV5-6	NA	TRBJ2-5	CASSLRGLETQYF
TRBV6-6	NA	TRBJ2-7	CASSSKNRDLTYEQYF
TRBV9	NA	TRBJ1-2	CASSVETGGGYGYTF
TRBV7-9	NA	TRBJ2-2	CASSLVAWGAIDTGELFF
TRBV28	NA	TRBJ2-4	CASRPEAKNIQYF
TRBV27	NA	TRBJ1-1	CASSLRVHTEAFF
TRBV10-3	NA	TRBJ2-1	CAISELLSNLNEQFF
TRBV5-4	NA	TRBJ2-2	CASSFSGENTGELFF
TRBV5-1	TRBD1	TRBJ2-3	CASSIRQGSTDTQYF
TRBV5-1	NA	TRBJ2-5	CASSSRVGETQYF
TRBV29-1	NA	TRBJ1-1	CSARFGIKNTEAFF
TRBV6-1	NA	TRBJ1-2	CASSEVQFPGGGGEYGYTF
TRBV9	NA	NA	CASSGGQSYEQYF
TRBV5-4	NA	TRBJ2-2	CASSLMGPRNTGELFF
TRBV11-2	TRBD1	TRBJ1-2	CASSLVVGQGAAGYTF
TRBV15	NA	TRBJ2-2	CATSRDIGAGELFF
TRBV5-5	NA	TRBJ2-7	CASSTGTPPYEQYF
TRBV15	NA	TRBJ2-4	CATSSRQGGDIQYF
TRBV7-3	NA	TRBJ2-7	CASSLGGGAFYEQYF
TRBV9	NA	TRBJ2-2	CASSVVGRPTGELFF
TRBV2	NA	TRBJ2-6	CASRTQGSGANVLTF
TRBV27	TRBD1	TRBJ1-5	CASSPSGRGHYTNQPQHF
TRBV7-8	NA	TRBJ2-7	CASSLALVYEQYF
TRBV5-1	NA	TRBJ2-1	CASSYWGGSYNEQFF
TRBV9	TRBD2	TRBJ2-7	CASSPDRLAISYEQYF
TRBV7-9	TRBD1	TRBJ1-3	CASLKAVTYGGTVGNTIYF
TRBV9	NA	TRBJ2-7	CASSVVSGPGRYF
TRBV2	TRBD2	TRBJ2-7	CASTTGGRLYEQYF